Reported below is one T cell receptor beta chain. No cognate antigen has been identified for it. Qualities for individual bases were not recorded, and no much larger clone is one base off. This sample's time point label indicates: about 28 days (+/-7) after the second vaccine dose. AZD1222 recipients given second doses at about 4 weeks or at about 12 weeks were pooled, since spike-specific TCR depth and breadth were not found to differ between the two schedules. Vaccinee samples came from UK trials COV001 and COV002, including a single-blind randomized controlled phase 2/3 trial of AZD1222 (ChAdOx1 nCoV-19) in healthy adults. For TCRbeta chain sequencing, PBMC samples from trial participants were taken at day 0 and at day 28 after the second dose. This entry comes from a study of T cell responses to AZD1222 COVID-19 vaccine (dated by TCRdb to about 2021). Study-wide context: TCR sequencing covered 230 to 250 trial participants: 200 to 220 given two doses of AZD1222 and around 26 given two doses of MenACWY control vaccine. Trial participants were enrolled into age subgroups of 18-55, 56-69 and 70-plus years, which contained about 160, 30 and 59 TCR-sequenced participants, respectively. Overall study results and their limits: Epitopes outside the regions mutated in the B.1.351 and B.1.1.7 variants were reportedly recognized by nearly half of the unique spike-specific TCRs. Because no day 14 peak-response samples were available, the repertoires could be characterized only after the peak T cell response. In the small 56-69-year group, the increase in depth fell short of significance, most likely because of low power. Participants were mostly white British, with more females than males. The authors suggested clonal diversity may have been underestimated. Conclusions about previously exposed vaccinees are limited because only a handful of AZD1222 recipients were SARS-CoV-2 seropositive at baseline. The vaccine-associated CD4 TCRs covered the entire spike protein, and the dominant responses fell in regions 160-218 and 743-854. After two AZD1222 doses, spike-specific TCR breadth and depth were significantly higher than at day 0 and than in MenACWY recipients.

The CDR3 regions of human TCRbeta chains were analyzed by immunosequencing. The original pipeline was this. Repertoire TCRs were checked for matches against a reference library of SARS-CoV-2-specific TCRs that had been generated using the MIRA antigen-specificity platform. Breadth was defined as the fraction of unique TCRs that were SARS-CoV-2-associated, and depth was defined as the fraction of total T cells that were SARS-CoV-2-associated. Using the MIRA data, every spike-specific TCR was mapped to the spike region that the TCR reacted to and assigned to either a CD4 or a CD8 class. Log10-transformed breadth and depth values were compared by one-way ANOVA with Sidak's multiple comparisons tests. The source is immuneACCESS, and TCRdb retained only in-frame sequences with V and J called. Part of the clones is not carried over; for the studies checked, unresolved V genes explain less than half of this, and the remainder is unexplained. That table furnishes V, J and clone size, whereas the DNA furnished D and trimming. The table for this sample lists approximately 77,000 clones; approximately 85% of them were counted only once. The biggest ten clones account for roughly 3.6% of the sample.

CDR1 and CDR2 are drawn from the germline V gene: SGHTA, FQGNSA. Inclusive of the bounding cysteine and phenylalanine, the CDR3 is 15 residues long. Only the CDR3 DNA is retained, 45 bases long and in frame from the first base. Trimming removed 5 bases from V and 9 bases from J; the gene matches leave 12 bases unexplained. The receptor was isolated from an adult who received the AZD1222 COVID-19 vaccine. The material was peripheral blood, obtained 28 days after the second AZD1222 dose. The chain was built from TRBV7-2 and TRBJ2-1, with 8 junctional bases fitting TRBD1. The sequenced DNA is TGTGCCAGCAGCATAGGGGGCGCCGGGACAGGTGAGCAGTTCTTC. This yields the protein CASSIGGAGTGEQFF.